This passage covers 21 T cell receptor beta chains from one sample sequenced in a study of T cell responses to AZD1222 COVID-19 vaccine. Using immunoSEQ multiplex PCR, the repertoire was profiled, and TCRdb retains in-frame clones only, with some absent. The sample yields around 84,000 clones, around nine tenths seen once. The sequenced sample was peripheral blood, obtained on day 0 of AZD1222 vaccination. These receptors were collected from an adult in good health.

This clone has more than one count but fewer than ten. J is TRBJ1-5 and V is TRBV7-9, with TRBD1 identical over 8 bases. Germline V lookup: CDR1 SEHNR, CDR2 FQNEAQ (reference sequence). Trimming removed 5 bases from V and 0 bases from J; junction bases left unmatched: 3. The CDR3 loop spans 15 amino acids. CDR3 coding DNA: TGTGCCAGCAGCCAGACAGGGGCTAGCAATCAGCCCCAGCATTTT. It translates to CASSQTGASNQPQHF. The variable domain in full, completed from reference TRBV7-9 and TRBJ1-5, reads DTGVSQNPRHKITKRGQNVTFRCDPISEHNRLYWYRQTLGQGPEFLTYFQNEAQLEKSRLLSDRFSAERPKGSFSTLEIQRTEQGDSAMYLCASSQTGASNQPQHFGDGTRLSIL.

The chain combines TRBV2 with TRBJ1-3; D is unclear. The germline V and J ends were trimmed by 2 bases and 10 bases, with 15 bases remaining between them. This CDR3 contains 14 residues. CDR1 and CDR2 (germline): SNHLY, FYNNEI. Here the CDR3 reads CASSETRVETTIYF. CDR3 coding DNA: TGTGCCAGCAGTGAAACTCGAGTCGAAACGACCATATATTTT.

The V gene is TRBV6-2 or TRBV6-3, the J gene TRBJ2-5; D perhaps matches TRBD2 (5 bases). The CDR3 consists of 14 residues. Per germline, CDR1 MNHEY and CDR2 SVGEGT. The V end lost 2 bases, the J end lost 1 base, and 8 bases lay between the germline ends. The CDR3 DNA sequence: TGTGCCAGCAGTTACAGCGGACCCCAAGAGACCCAGTACTTC. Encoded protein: CASSYSGPQETQYF.

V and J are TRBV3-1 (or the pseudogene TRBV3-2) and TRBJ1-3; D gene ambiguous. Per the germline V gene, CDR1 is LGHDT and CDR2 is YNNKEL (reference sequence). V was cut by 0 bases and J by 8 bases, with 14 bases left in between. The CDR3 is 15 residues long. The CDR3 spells CASSQERPSTYTIYF. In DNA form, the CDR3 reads TGTGCCAGCAGCCAAGAACGTCCCTCGACCTACACCATATATTTT.

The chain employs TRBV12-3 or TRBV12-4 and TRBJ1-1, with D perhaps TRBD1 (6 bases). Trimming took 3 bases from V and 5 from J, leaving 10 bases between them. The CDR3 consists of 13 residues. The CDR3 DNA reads TGTGCCAGCAGTTTTACAGGGCGAACTGAAGCTTTCTTT. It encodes CASSFTGRTEAFF.

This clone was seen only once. CDR3 residues: CASSQDEIQPQHF. Written as DNA, the CDR3 is TGTGCCAGCAGCCAAGATGAGATTCAGCCCCAGCATTTT. V usage is TRBV3-1 (or the pseudogene TRBV3-2) and J usage is TRBJ1-5; D is ambiguous. V lost 0 bases and J lost 6, with 6 bases in between. In germline, CDR1 is LGHDT, CDR2 YNNKEL (reference sequence). This CDR3 contains 13 residues.

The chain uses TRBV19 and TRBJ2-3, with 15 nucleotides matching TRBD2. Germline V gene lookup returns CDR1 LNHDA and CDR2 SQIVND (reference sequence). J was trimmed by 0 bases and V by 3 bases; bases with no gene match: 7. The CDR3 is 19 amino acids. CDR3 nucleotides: TGTGCCAGTAGTATTGGACTAGCGGGAGGGCTCTTAAGCACAGATACGCAGTATTTT. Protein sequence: CASSIGLAGGLLSTDTQYF.

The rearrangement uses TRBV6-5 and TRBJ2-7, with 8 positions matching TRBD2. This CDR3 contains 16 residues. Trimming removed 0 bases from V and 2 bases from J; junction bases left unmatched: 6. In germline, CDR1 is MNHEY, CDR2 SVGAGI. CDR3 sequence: CASSYSGLAGTYEQYF. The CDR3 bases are TGTGCCAGCAGTTACTCGGGGCTAGCGGGTACCTACGAGCAGTACTTC.

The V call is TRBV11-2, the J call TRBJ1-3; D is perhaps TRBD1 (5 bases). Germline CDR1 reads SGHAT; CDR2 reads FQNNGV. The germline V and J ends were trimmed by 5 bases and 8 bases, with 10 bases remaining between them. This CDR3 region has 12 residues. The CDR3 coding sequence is TGTGCCAGCAGCGCCCAAGGGGACACCATATATTTT. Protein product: CASSAQGDTIYF.

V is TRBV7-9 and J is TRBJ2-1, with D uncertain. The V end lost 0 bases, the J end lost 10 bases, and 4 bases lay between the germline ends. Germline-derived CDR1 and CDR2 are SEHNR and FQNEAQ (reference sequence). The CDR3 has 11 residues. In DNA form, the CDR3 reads TGTGCCAGCAGCTTAGCTTGGGAGCAGTTCTTC. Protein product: CASSLAWEQFF.

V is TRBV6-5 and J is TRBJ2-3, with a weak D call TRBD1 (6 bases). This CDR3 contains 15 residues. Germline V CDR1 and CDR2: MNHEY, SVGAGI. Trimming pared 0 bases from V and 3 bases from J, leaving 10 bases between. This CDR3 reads CASSYSGTPTDTQYF. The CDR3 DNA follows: TGTGCCAGCAGTTACTCCGGGACACCAACAGATACGCAGTATTTT.

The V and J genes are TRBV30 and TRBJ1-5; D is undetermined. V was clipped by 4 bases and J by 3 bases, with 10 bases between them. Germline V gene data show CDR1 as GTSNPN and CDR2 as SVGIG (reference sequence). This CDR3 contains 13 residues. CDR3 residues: CAWTPGFNQPQHF. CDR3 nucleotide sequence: TGTGCCTGGACCCCGGGCTTCAATCAGCCCCAGCATTTT. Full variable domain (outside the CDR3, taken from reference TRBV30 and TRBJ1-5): SQTIHQWPATLVQPVGSPLSLECTVEGTSNPNLYWYRQAAGRGLQLLFYSVGIGQISSEVPQNLSASRPQDRQFILSSKKLLLSDSGFYLCAWTPGFNQPQHFGDGTRLSIL.

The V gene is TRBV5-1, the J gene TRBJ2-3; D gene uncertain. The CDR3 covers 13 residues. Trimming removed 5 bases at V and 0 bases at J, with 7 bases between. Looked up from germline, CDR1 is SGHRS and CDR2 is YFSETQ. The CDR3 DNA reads TGCGCCAGCAGGGCTTTCAGCACAGATACGCAGTATTTT. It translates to CASRAFSTDTQYF.

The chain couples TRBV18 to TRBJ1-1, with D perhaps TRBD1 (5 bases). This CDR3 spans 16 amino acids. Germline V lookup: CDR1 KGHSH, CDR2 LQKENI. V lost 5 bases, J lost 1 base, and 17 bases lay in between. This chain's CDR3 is CASSTGRRERNTEAFF. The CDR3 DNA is TGTGCCAGCTCAACGGGACGCCGGGAGAGGAACACTGAAGCTTTCTTT.

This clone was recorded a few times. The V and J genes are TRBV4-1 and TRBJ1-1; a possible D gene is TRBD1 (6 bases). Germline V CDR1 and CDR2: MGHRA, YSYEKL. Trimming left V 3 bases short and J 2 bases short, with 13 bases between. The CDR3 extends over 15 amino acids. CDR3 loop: CASSHETGTNTEAFF. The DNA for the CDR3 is TGCGCCAGCAGCCACGAAACCGGGACAAACACTGAAGCTTTCTTT.

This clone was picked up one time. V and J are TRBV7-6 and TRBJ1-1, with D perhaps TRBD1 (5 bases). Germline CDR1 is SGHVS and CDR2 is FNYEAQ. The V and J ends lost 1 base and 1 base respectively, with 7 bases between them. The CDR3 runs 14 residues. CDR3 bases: TGTGCCAGCAGCTTAGGGGGCGAGAACACTGAAGCTTTCTTT. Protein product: CASSLGGENTEAFF. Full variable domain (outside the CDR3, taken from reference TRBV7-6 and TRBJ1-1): GAGVSQSPRYKVTKRGQDVALRCDPISGHVSLYWYRQALGQGPEFLTYFNYEAQQDKSGLPNDRFSAERPEGSISTLTIQRTEQRDSAMYRCASSLGGENTEAFFGQGTRLTVV.

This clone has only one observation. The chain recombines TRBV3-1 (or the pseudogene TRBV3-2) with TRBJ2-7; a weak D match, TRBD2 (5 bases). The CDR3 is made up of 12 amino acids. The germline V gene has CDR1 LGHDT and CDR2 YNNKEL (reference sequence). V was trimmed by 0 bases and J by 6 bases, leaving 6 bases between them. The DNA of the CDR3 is TGTGCCAGCAGCCAAGATCGGGGCGAGCAGTACTTC. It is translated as CASSQDRGEQYF.

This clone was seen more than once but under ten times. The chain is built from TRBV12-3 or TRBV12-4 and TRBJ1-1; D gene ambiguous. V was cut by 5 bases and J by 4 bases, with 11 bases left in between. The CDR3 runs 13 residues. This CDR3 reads CASSIGPATEAFF. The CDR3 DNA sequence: TGTGCCAGCAGTATAGGACCGGCCACTGAAGCTTTCTTT.

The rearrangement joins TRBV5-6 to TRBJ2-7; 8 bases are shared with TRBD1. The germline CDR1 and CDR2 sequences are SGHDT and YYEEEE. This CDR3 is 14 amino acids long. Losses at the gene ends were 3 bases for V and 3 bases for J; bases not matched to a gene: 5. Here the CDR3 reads CASSSGTGSYEQYF. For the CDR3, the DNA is TGTGCCAGCAGCTCCGGGACAGGCAGCTACGAGCAGTACTTC.

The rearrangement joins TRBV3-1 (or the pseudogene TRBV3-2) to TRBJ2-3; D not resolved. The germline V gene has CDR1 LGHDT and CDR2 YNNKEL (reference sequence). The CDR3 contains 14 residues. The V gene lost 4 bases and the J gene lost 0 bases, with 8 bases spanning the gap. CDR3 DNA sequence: TGTGCCAGCAGCCTTGTCGGTAGCACAGATACGCAGTATTTT. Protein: CASSLVGSTDTQYF.

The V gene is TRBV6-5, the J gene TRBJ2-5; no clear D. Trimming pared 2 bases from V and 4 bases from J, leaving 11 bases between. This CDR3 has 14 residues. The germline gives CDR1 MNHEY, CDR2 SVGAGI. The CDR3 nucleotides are TGTGCCAGCAGTTACGGGCAGGCGAGAGAGACCCAGTACTTC. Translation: CASSYGQARETQYF.